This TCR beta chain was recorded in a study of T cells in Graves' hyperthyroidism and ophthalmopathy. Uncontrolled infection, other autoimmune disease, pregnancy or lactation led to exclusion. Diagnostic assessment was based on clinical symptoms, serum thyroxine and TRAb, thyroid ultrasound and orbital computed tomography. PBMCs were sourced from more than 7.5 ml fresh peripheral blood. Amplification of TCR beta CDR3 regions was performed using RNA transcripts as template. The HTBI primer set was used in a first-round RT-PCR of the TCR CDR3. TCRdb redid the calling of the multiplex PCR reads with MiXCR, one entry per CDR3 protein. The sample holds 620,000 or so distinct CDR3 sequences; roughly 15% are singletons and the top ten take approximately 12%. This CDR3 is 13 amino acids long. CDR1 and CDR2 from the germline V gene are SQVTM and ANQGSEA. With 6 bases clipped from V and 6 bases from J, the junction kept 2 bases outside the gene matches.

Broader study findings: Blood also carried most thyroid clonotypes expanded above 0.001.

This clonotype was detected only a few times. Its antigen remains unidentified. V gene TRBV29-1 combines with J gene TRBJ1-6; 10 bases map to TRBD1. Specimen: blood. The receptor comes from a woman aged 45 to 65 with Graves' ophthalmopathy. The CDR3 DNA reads TGCAGCGTCGGACAGGGGGGTAATTCACCCCTCCACTTT. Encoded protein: CSVGQGGNSPLHF.